The rows below give T cell receptor beta chains drawn from one sample of a study of T cell repertoires in cytomegalovirus infection. One entry per CDR3 protein, called by TCRdb with MiXCR from the reads. This sample has more than 350,000 distinct CDR3 sequences, with under 40% found just once. Sequences were obtained from PBMCs. Receptors were obtained from a human donor in good health (CMV status not recorded). Some clones in this sample may be carry-over from other donors' samples. CDR3s include the opening cysteine and the closing phenylalanine or tryptophan. Each record gives: D gene, J gene, clone size, V gene, CDR3 protein, CDR3 DNA. The D gene is left open where the match is weak. The listing skips clone size in some rows; elsewhere it reads once, few, many or a size class.

>TRBD2|TRBJ2-1|few|TRBV25-1
CASSEYISGGASQFF
TGTGCCAGCAGTGAATATATTAGCGGGGGGGCCTCGCAGTTCTTC
>-|TRBJ2-7|-|TRBV28
CASSFRGITYEQYF
TGTGCCAGCAGTTTCAGAGGGATAACCTACGAGCAGTACTTC
>TRBD2|TRBJ2-1|once|TRBV2
CASSVELAGATYSYEQFF
TGTGCCAGCAGTGTCGAGCTAGCGGGGGCCACTTACTCCTACGAGCAGTTCTTC
>TRBD2|TRBJ2-7|-|TRBV20-1
CSASSSGGTYEQYF
TGCAGTGCTAGCTCTAGCGGGGGAACCTACGAGCAGTACTTC
>TRBD1|TRBJ1-6|-|TRBV7-7
CASSLATRDSPNGRDNSPLHF
TGTGCTAGCAGCTTAGCGACCCGGGACAGTCCAAACGGGCGAGATAATTCACCCCTCCACTTT
>TRBD2|TRBJ2-3|few|TRBV6-6
CASNTGTSGGLGTDTQYF
TGTGCCAGCAACACCGGGACTAGCGGGGGGTTAGGGACAGATACGCAGTATTTT
>-|TRBJ1-1|many|TRBV18
CASSPGLNTEAFF
TGTGCCAGCAGCCCGGGGCTGAACACTGAAGCTTTCTTT
>-|TRBJ1-2|many|TRBV7-9
CASSPARVYGYTF
TGTGCCAGCAGCCCGGCACGGGTCTATGGCTACACCTTC
>TRBD2|TRBJ2-1|-|TRBV11-1
CASSLTSGGLDEQFF
TGTGCCAGCAGCTTGACTAGCGGGGGCCTCGATGAGCAGTTCTTC
>-|TRBJ1-1|-|TRBV30
CAWSVLDGWGAFF
TGTGCCTGGAGTGTACTGGACGGCTGGGGAGCTTTCTTT
>TRBD1|TRBJ2-5|-|TRBV4-1
CASIPAQGAGEETQYF
TGCGCCAGCATCCCCGCGCAGGGGGCAGGTGAGGAGACCCAGTACTTC
>TRBD2|TRBJ2-1|-|TRBV6-1
CASSVRGGLAAEQFF
TGTGCCAGCAGTGTCCGGGGGGGCTTGGCTGCTGAGCAGTTCTTC
>-|TRBJ1-1|few|TRBV6-1
CASSVWGIMNTEAFF
TGTGCCAGCAGTGTGTGGGGAATCATGAACACTGAAGCTTTCTTT
>-|TRBJ1-5|-|TRBV19
CASTASGRGNQPQHF
TGTGCCAGTACCGCCTCGGGCAGGGGAAATCAGCCCCAGCATTTT
>TRBD1|TRBJ1-4|few|TRBV2
CATRGQPNAEKLFF
TGTGCCACCAGGGGACAGCCAAACGCGGAAAAACTGTTTTTT
>-|TRBJ1-2|-|TRBV20-1
CSAPSRNANYGYTF
TGCAGTGCTCCGAGTAGGAACGCTAACTATGGCTACACCTTC
>TRBD2|TRBJ2-1|-|TRBV6-1
CASSEAPRGTSSYNEQFF
TGTGCCAGCAGTGAAGCCCCTAGAGGGACTAGCAGCTACAATGAGCAGTTCTTC
>-|TRBJ2-3|-|TRBV7-9
CASRLGGITDTQYF
TGTGCCAGCAGATTAGGAGGTATAACAGATACTCAGTATTTT
>-|TRBJ1-1|-|TRBV11-2
CASSRRGGFTLNTEAFF
TGTGCCAGCAGCCGAAGAGGGGGTTTCACCTTGAACACTGAAGCTTTCTTT
>TRBD1|TRBJ2-4|-|TRBV7-6
CASSSYLGGPWYF
TGTGCCAGCAGCTCCTACCTAGGGGGCCCCTGGTACTTC
>-|TRBJ2-2|-|TRBV6-2/TRBV6-3
CASSYPTVTGELFF
TGTGCCAGCAGTTACCCGACAGTCACCGGGGAGCTGTTTTTT
>-|TRBJ2-2|-|TRBV6-5
CASTNGTFPGAGELFF
TGTGCCAGCACTAACGGGACTTTCCCAGGGGCCGGGGAGCTGTTTTTT
>TRBD1|TRBJ2-2|-|TRBV4-2
CASSQRSRTGTGELFF
TGTGCCAGCAGCCAGAGGTCCCGGACAGGGACTGGGGAGCTGTTTTTT
>-|TRBJ1-3|many|TRBV7-8
CASSLGGGGNTIYF
TGTGCCAGCAGCTTAGGAGGGGGAGGAAACACCATATATTTT
>-|TRBJ1-1|few|TRBV6-5
CASSYGDGFSEAFF
TGTGCCAGCAGTTATGGGGATGGGTTTTCTGAGGCTTTCTTT
>TRBD1|TRBJ1-1|-|TRBV5-1
CDSSLEPTGTNTEAFF
TGCGACAGCAGCTTAGAGCCGACAGGGACGAACACTGAAGCTTTCTTT
>-|TRBJ2-4|-|TRBV20-1
CSAPVGGRGVAKNIQYF
TGCAGTGCTCCGGTGGGGGGGAGGGGGGTAGCCAAAAACATTCAGTACTTC
>-|TRBJ1-1|-|TRBV19
CASTGHLNTESFF
TGTGCCAGTACCGGACACCTGAACACTGAATCTTTCTTT
>TRBD1|TRBJ2-1|few|TRBV24-1
CATTPSRQGAPSSYNEQFF
TGTGCCACCACCCCGAGCCGGCAGGGGGCGCCTAGCTCCTACAATGAGCAGTTCTTC
>-|TRBJ2-2|-|TRBV4-1
CASSQRLKTDPSGELFF
TGCGCCAGCAGCCAGCGCCTAAAAACGGATCCTAGCGGGGAGCTGTTTTTT
>-|TRBJ1-4|-|TRBV12-3/TRBV12-4
CASSLAWRKKLFF
TGTGCCAGCAGTTTAGCGTGGAGGAAAAAACTGTTTTTT
>-|TRBJ2-5|few|TRBV6-2/TRBV6-3
CASSYSMSGETQYF
TGTGCCAGCAGTTACTCTATGTCGGGCGAGACCCAGTACTTC
>TRBD2|TRBJ2-5|-|TRBV4-1
CASSQVRAQRGARLPVTQYF
TGTGCCAGCAGCCAAGTTCGTGCCCAGCGGGGGGCCCGCCTCCCTGTGACCCAGTACTTC
>TRBD1|TRBJ2-7|-|TRBV14
CASRAGTGGFYEQYF
TGTGCCAGCAGGGCCGGGACAGGGGGCTTCTACGAGCAGTACTTC
>TRBD1|TRBJ1-5|once|TRBV5-1
CASSATGERSQPQHF
TGCGCCAGCAGCGCCACAGGGGAGAGAAGTCAGCCCCAGCATTTT
>-|TRBJ1-5|many|TRBV7-2
CASSTDRNRNQPQHF
TGTGCCAGCAGCACTGACAGGAATCGCAATCAGCCCCAGCATTTT
>-|TRBJ1-5|-|TRBV12-3/TRBV12-4
CGSSFGHLSNQPQHF
TGTGGCAGCAGCTTCGGACACCTTAGCAATCAGCCCCAGCATTTT